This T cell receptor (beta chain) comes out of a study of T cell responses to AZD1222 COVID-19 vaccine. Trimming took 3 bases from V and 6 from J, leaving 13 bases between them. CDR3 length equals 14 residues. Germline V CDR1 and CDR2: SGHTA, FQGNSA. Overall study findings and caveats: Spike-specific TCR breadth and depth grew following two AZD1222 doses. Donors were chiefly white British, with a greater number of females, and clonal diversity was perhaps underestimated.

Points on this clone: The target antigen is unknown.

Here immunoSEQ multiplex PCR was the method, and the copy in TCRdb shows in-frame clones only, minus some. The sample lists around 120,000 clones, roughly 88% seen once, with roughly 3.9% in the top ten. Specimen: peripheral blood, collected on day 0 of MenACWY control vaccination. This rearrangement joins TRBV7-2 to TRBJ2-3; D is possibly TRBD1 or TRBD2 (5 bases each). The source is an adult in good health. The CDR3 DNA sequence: TGTGCCAGCAGCTTGTGGGGGTCCCTGGATACGCAGTATTTT. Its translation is CASSLWGSLDTQYF.